This T cell receptor beta chain was captured by sequencing in a study of neoadjuvant nivolumab and ipilimumab in lung cancer (dated by TCRdb to about 2020). Regarding the study in general: Nivolumab was given at 3 mg/kg intravenously on days 1, 15 and 29, and the combination arm added ipilimumab 1 mg/kg on day 1 only. The primary trial endpoint was the major pathologic response (MPR) rate in the intention-to-treat population in each study arm. Of the 40 to 45 patients with operable NSCLC treated in the trial, about 23 were randomized to nivolumab monotherapy and roughly 21 to nivolumab plus ipilimumab. The study compared TCR repertoires in pretherapy (baseline) peripheral blood with TCR repertoires in tumors resected at surgery after neoadjuvant immune checkpoint blockade. Matched pretherapy and resected tumor pairs were analyzed from seven patients, of whom four had been treated with nivolumab and three with nivolumab plus ipilimumab. Overall study results and their limits: A positive correlation was observed between pretherapy blood TCR richness and richness in tumors resected after neoadjuvant therapy (Spearman R of about 0.83). TCR sequencing was performed in a small number of samples. No significant correlation was found between TCR clonality and pathologic tumor regression, and only one major-pathologic-response sample was available for the clonality analysis. From pretherapy to surgery, increases in tumor T-cell richness and clonality were observed in three of three dual-therapy tumors but in only two of four nivolumab-treated tumors. Compared with tumor-adjacent uninvolved lung, resected tumors had greater TCR richness and clonality, and increases showed up in more of the dual-therapy-treated tumors.

The time point label on this specimen signifies: at surgical resection after neoadjuvant nivolumab +/- ipilimumab. Samples were obtained from the phase 2 randomized NEOSTAR trial, in which neoadjuvant nivolumab or nivolumab plus ipilimumab followed by surgery was tested in operable NSCLC. Library prep was done by the immunoSEQ multiplex PCR assay. The paper's processing steps were these. Repertoires were summarized in terms of richness and clonality, and significantly expanded and contracted clones between pre- and post-therapy samples were identified. Sourced from immuneACCESS, this table was stored by TCRdb with only in-frame sequences that have V and J called. A share of the clones is absent; for the studies checked, an unresolved V gene accounts for under half, and the remainder has no known explanation. D and trimming were read from the DNA, whereas the V and J calls and clone size are those reported in that table. The sample table contains 25,000 to 35,000 clones; only one count was recorded for approximately 90% of them. Around 4.8% of the sample belongs to the ten largest clones.

Looking up the germline V gene yields CDR1 SNHLY and CDR2 FYNNEI. The CDR3 sequence holds 14 residues, the cysteine and phenylalanine included. CDR3 DNA only is kept here, 42 bases in frame from base 1. Relative to germline, V is 2 bases shorter and J is 6 bases shorter, with 11 bases between their ends. A remark on this clone: Its antigen remains unidentified. No much larger clone is present one base from it, and per-base qualities are unavailable.

The sequence was obtained from an adult with non-small cell lung cancer. This specimen was peripheral blood, taken after neoadjuvant nivolumab, alone or with ipilimumab, at or shortly before surgery. The chain uses TRBV2 and TRBJ1-5, and the D gene may be TRBD1, 6 bases matching. Read as DNA, the sequence is TGTGCCAGCAGTGAACCCCAGGGGAGTCAGCCCCAGCATTTT. This sequence encodes CASSEPQGSQPQHF.